The clone carrying this TCR beta chain was observed a single time. 60 Vbeta and 13 Jbeta primers were used in PCR. Profiling relied on immunoSEQ multiplex PCR, and the TCRdb table lists in-frame clones only, not all of them. The data hold approximately 150,000 clones, with approximately 85% observed a single time. The data are from a study of cytomegalovirus exposure and HLA in healthy donors. What was sequenced was PBMCs. This TCR was recovered from a girl aged 10 to 17 in good health and CMV-seropositive.

CDR3 region: CASSFDRVGAELFF. In DNA form, the CDR3 reads TGCGCCAGCAGCTTCGACAGGGTTGGCGCGGAGCTGTTTTTT. This sequence joins TRBV5-1 and TRBJ2-2; 7 nucleotides align to TRBD1. In germline, CDR1 is SGHRS, CDR2 YFSETQ. The CDR3 length is 14 residues. Unmatched junction bases numbered 8, after V lost 2 bases and J lost 10 bases.